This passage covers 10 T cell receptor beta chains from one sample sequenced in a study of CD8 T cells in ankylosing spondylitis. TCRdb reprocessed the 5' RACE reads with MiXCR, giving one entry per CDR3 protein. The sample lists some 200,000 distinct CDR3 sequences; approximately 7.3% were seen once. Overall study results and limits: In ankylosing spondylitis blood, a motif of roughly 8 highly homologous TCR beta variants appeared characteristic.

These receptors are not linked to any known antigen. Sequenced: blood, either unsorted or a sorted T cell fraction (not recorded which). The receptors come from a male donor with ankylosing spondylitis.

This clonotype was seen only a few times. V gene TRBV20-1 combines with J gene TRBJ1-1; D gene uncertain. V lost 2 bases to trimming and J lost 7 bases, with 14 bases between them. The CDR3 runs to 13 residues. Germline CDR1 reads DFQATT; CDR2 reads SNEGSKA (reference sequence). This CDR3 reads CSARQVRKGEAFF. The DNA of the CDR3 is TGCAGTGCTAGACAGGTGAGGAAGGGTGAAGCTTTCTTT.

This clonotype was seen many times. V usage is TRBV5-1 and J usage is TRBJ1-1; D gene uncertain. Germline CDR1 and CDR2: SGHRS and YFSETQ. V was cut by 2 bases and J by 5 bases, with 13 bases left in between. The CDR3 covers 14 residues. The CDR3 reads CASSFGFHGTEAFF. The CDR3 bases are TGCGCCAGCAGCTTTGGCTTCCACGGGACTGAAGCTTTCTTT.

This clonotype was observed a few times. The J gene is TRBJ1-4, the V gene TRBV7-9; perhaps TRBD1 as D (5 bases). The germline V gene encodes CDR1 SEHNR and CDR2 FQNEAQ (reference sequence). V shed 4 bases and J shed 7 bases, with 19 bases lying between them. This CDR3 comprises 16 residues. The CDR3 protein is CASSWGMTRKGEKLFF. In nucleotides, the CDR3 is TGTGCCAGCAGCTGGGGGATGACACGGAAAGGTGAAAAACTGTTTTTT.

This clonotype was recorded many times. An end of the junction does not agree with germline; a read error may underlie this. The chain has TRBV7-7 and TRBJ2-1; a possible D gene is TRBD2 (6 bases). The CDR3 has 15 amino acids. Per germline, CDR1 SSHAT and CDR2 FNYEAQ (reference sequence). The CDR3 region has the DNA TGTGCTAGCAGCTTAGGGTCTAGCGCTTACAATGAGCAGTTCTTC. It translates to CASSLGSSAYNEQFF.

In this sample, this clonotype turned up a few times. In nucleotides, the CDR3 is TGTGCCAGCAGTTACTCGAGCATCGGGCAGGGCGGAGGAGGCTACACCTTC. Residues: CASSYSSIGQGGGGYTF. The V gene is TRBV6-5, the J gene TRBJ1-2, with a tentative D call TRBD1 (5 bases). The CDR3 covers 17 residues. V was pared by 0 bases and J by 8 bases, with 22 bases between. The germline gives CDR1 MNHEY, CDR2 SVGAGI.

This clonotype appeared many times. CDR3 amino acids: CASSISGRAYYNEQFF. The CDR3 region has the DNA TGTGCCAGCAGCATTAGCGGGAGGGCGTATTACAATGAGCAGTTCTTC. This chain connects TRBV7-2 to TRBJ2-1; 11 bases match TRBD2. The CDR3 extends over 16 amino acids. The ends lost 5 bases at V and 4 bases at J; junction bases unmatched: 7. The germline V gene has CDR1 SGHTA and CDR2 FQGNSA.

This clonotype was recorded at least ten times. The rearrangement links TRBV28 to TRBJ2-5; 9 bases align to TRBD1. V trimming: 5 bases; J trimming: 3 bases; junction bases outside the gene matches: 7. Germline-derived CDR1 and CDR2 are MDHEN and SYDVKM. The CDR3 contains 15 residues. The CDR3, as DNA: TGTGCCAGCAGTAGGACCGGGACAGGGAAAGAGACCCAGTACTTC. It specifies CASSRTGTGKETQYF. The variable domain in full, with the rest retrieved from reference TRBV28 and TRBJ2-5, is DVKVTQSSRYLVKRTGEKVFLECVQDMDHENMFWYRQDPGLGLRLIYFSYDVKMKEKGDIPEGYSVSREKKERFSLILESASTNQTSMYLCASSRTGTGKETQYFGPGTRLLVL.

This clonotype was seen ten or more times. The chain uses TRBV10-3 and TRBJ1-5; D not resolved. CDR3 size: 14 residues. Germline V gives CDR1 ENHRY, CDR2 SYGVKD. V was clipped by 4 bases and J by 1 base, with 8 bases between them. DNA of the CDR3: TGTGCCATCAGTGGGACGGACAGCAATCAGCCCCAGCATTTT. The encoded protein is CAISGTDSNQPQHF.

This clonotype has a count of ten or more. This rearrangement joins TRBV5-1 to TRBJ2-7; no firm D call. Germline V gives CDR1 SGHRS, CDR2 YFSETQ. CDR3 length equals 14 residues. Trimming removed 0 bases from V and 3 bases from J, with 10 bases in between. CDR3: CASSLVHQNYEQYF. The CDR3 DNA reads TGCGCCAGCAGCTTGGTACACCAGAACTACGAGCAGTACTTC.

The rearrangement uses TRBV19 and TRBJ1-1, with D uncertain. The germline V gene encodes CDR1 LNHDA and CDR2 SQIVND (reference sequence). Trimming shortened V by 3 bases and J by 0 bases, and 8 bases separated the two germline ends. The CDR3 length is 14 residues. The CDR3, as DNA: TGTGCCAGTAGTATGGACGGGATGAACACTGAAGCTTTCTTT. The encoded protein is CASSMDGMNTEAFF.